The 17 T cell receptor beta chains in this list originate from one sample, sequenced in a study of cytomegalovirus exposure and HLA in healthy donors. 60 Vbeta and 13 Jbeta primers were used in PCR. The table came from immunoSEQ multiplex PCR; TCRdb's copy has only in-frame clones and leaves some out. The sample records 150,000 to 200,000 clones, about 76% being singletons. Sequenced: PBMCs. The receptors originated from a male donor in good health and CMV-seropositive.

The chain recombines TRBV11-3 with TRBJ2-3; TRBD2 is a possible D gene (6 bases). Trimming shortened V by 6 bases and J by 6 bases, and 19 bases separated the two germline ends. The CDR3 runs to 15 residues. Germline loops: CDR1 SGHNT, CDR2 YENEEA. CDR3: CASSPAGRVDDTQYF. In DNA form, the CDR3 reads TGTGCCAGCAGTCCGGCGGGGCGGGTGGATGATACGCAGTATTTT.

The V and J genes are TRBV19 and TRBJ2-7; 12 nucleotides align to TRBD2. The CDR3 loop spans 15 amino acids. J was trimmed by 0 bases and V by 5 bases; bases with no gene match: 2. The germline V gene has CDR1 LNHDA and CDR2 SQIVND (reference sequence). The DNA for the CDR3 is TGTGCCAGTAGTCAGACTAGCGGGGGCTCCTACGAGCAGTACTTC. This translates into CASSQTSGGSYEQYF.

The rearrangement joins TRBV9 to TRBJ2-7; D perhaps matches TRBD1 (7 bases). V was trimmed by 3 bases and J by 2 bases, leaving 12 bases between them. Germline-derived CDR1 and CDR2 are SGDLS and YYNGEE. This CDR3 has 14 amino acids. The CDR3 DNA follows: TGTGCCAGCAGCGCCGCGGGACAGCCCTACGAGCAGTACTTC. Encoded protein: CASSAAGQPYEQYF.

This chain connects TRBV14 to TRBJ2-5; TRBD2 matches at 13 bases. The germline V gene has CDR1 SGHDN and CDR2 FVKESK. Trimming removed 6 bases from V and 2 bases from J; junction bases left unmatched: 3. This CDR3 region has 15 residues. CDR3 in amino acids: CASSELAGGQETQYF. The DNA of the CDR3 is TGTGCCAGCAGTGAACTAGCGGGGGGGCAAGAGACCCAGTACTTC.

The chain employs TRBV4-3 and TRBJ1-1; 9 bases line up with TRBD1. The CDR3 length is 16 residues. Unmatched junction bases numbered 6, after V lost 4 bases and J lost 0 bases. CDR1 and CDR2 (germline): LGHNA, YSLEER. DNA of the CDR3: TGCGCCAGCAGCCTTTGGACAGGGGATTTGAACACTGAAGCTTTCTTT. Translated: CASSLWTGDLNTEAFF.

This clone was picked up a small number of times. This chain links TRBV6-8 with TRBJ1-1, with TRBD1 matching 11 bases. The CDR3 runs 19 residues. After removal of 7 bases from V and 1 base from J, the junction contained 17 bases not matched to a gene. CDR1 and CDR2 (germline): MNHGY, SAAAGT. For the CDR3, the DNA is TGTGCCAGCACCCCTCATCCCTCATGGGACAGGGGGGAGAACACTGAAGCTTTCTTT. Translation: CASTPHPSWDRGENTEAFF.

This chain links TRBV15 with TRBJ2-7, with a weak D call TRBD2 (6 bases). The CDR3 runs 14 residues. V lost 5 bases and J 6 bases, leaving 17 bases between the germline ends. Germline assignment: CDR1 LNHNV and CDR2 YYDKDF (reference sequence). The CDR3 loop reads CATSPRDFRLEQYF. In DNA, the CDR3 is TGTGCCACCAGCCCAAGGGACTTCCGGCTCGAGCAGTACTTC.

The chain carries TRBV10-2 and TRBJ1-6; D is perhaps TRBD1 (6 bases). CDR1 WSHSY and CDR2 SAAADI come from the germline V gene. The CDR3 is 15 amino acids. V shed 2 bases and J shed 10 bases, with 15 bases lying between them. CDR3 sequence: CASSEGPGVGSPLHF. The CDR3 bases are TGCGCCAGCAGTGAGGGCCCAGGGGTCGGCTCACCCCTCCACTTT.

The rearrangement links TRBV5-4 to TRBJ2-5, with unresolved D. Trimming shortened V by 7 bases and J by 1 base, and 8 bases separated the two germline ends. CDR1 and CDR2 from the germline V gene are SGHNT and YYREEE (reference sequence). The CDR3 contains 12 residues. The CDR3 nucleotides read TGTGCCAGCTCGAACAGCCAAGAGACCCAGTACTTC. It specifies CASSNSQETQYF.

The chain's CDR3 is CASSDPGGGNTIYF. The CDR3 DNA is TGTGCCAGCAGTGACCCAGGGGGTGGAAACACCATATATTTT. The rearrangement uses TRBV2 and TRBJ1-3; TRBD1 agrees at 7 bases. The CDR3 contains 14 residues. V shed 3 bases and J 3 bases; nucleotides not matched to a gene: 2. The germline gives CDR1 SNHLY, CDR2 FYNNEI.

V gene TRBV6-5 combines with J gene TRBJ2-7, with 8 nucleotides matching TRBD1. V shed 6 bases and J 3 bases; nucleotides not matched to a gene: 7. This CDR3 is 14 amino acids long. Per germline, CDR1 MNHEY and CDR2 SVGAGI. The CDR3 DNA reads TGTGCCAGCAGGAGGGACAGGAACCACTACGAGCAGTACTTC. It specifies CASRRDRNHYEQYF.

The chain carries TRBV5-1 and TRBJ1-2, with a tentative D call TRBD1 (5 bases). This CDR3 is built from 15 residues. The germline CDR1 and CDR2 sequences are SGHRS and YFSETQ. With 4 bases removed from V and 4 bases from J, the gap between germline ends came to 17 bases. The CDR3 here is CASSPGERGLYGYTF. In nucleotides, the CDR3 is TGCGCCAGCAGCCCCGGAGAGCGGGGCCTCTATGGCTACACCTTC.

This chain joins TRBV6-5 and TRBJ1-5; 7 positions agree with TRBD1. CDR1 is MNHEY, CDR2 SVGAGI, per germline. The CDR3 spans 14 residues. Germline trimming cut 6 bases from V and 5 bases from J; bases unmatched to any gene: 7. CDR3: CASRRRQGYQPQHF. In DNA, the CDR3 is TGTGCCAGCAGGCGAAGACAGGGATATCAGCCCCAGCATTTT.

CDR3: CASSHPSRTGTRNTIYF. The CDR3 DNA reads TGCGCCAGCAGCCACCCGTCCCGGACAGGGACCAGAAACACCATATATTTT. This sequence joins TRBV4-1 and TRBJ1-3; 8 nucleotides align to TRBD1. The ends lost 3 bases at V and 5 bases at J; junction bases unmatched: 12. There are 17 residues in the CDR3. The germline V gene has CDR1 MGHRA and CDR2 YSYEKL.

The chain uses TRBV19 and TRBJ1-1; TRBD1 agrees at 9 bases. The CDR3 has 14 amino acids. V lost 5 bases to trimming and J lost 1 base; unmatched junction nucleotides: 2. Germline V gene lookup returns CDR1 LNHDA and CDR2 SQIVND (reference sequence). The CDR3 sequence is CASSEGQGNTEAFF. DNA for the CDR3: TGTGCCAGTAGTGAGGGACAGGGGAACACTGAAGCTTTCTTT.

This clone was detected a few times. The V and J genes are TRBV9 and TRBJ1-6; D gene uncertain. In germline, CDR1 is SGDLS, CDR2 YYNGEE. Trimming stripped 4 bases from V and 6 bases from J, with 14 bases between. CDR3 size: 15 residues. The CDR3 reads CASSPLSDSNSPLHF. CDR3 in DNA: TGTGCCAGCAGCCCCCTGAGCGATTCTAATTCACCCCTCCACTTT.

The chain recombines TRBV5-4 with TRBJ2-5; 7 bases fit TRBD1. V shed 5 bases and J 4 bases; nucleotides not matched to a gene: 8. CDR1 and CDR2 from the germline V gene are SGHNT and YYREEE (reference sequence). This CDR3 comprises 14 residues. In nucleotides, the CDR3 is TGTGCCAGCAGTAACAGACAGGGCGGAGAGACCCAGTACTTC. Its translation is CASSNRQGGETQYF.